The 15 T cell receptor beta chains given below trace back to one sample, sequenced in a study of T cells in Graves' hyperthyroidism and ophthalmopathy. RNA transcripts were the template for amplifying TCR beta CDR3 regions. HTBI primers drove first-round RT-PCR of the TCR CDR3. TCRdb independently ran MiXCR on the multiplex PCR reads; one entry per CDR3 protein. Here the sample spans about 270,000 distinct CDR3 sequences, around 15% being singletons. Sequencing was done on a sample of blood. All receptors derive from a woman aged 45-65 years with Graves' hyperthyroidism that later progressed to Graves' ophthalmopathy.

CDR3 in amino acids: CASSPLRPGQGGTEAFF. The DNA for the CDR3 is TGTGCCAGCAGCCCCCTCCGACCGGGACAGGGGGGCACTGAAGCTTTCTTT. The chain links TRBV5-8 to TRBJ1-1, with 11 bases matching TRBD1. The germline gives CDR1 SGHTS, CDR2 YDEGEE. V shed 4 bases and J 4 bases; nucleotides not matched to a gene: 12. CDR3 length: 17 amino acids.

The chain recombines TRBV20-1 with TRBJ1-6; 7 bases match TRBD1. Germline assignment: CDR1 DFQATT and CDR2 SNEGSKA (reference sequence). This CDR3 has 15 amino acids. V shed 6 bases, J shed 0 bases, and the junction held 5 bases outside the gene matches. DNA of the CDR3: TGCAGTGCAGGGAGGGACAGCTCCTATAATTCACCCCTCCACTTT. Amino acid sequence: CSAGRDSSYNSPLHF.

This clonotype came up many times. The chain has TRBV20-1 and TRBJ1-6; D unclear. This CDR3 has 15 amino acids. V was cut by 3 bases and J by 6 bases, with 15 bases left in between. Per germline, CDR1 DFQATT and CDR2 SNEGSKA (reference sequence). CDR3: CSASGEEPINSPLHF. The CDR3 DNA reads as TGCAGTGCTAGTGGAGAGGAGCCGATTAATTCACCCCTCCACTTT.

This clonotype was recorded at least ten times. The chain is built from TRBV28 and TRBJ1-5, with D unclear. Deletions cut 5 bases from V and 5 bases from J, with 13 bases between. This CDR3 has 14 residues. The germline V gene has CDR1 MDHEN and CDR2 SYDVKM. CDR3 in amino acids: CASSGEVAHQPQHF. The CDR3 DNA reads TGTGCCAGCAGTGGGGAAGTAGCCCATCAGCCCCAGCATTTT.

This clonotype was found many times. The chain uses TRBV12-3 or TRBV12-4 and TRBJ2-1, with D uncertain. The CDR3 is 14 residues long. V shed 2 bases and J shed 5 bases, with 10 bases lying between them. DNA for the CDR3: TGTGCCAGCAGTTTATACGGCGGCGACAATGAGCAGTTCTTC. As protein: CASSLYGGDNEQFF.

Many counts were recorded for this clonotype. The chain is built from TRBV28 and TRBJ2-7; D is perhaps TRBD2 (5 bases). Germline values: CDR1 MDHEN, CDR2 SYDVKM. This CDR3 is built from 14 residues. V shed 3 bases and J shed 2 bases, with 11 bases lying between them. CDR3 loop: CASSFPGRAYEQYF. The DNA for the CDR3 is TGTGCCAGCAGTTTTCCCGGGCGGGCCTACGAGCAGTACTTC.

The gene calls are TRBV20-1 and TRBJ2-2; 9 nucleotides line up with TRBD2. The germline gives CDR1 DFQATT, CDR2 SNEGSKA (reference sequence). The junction had 13 bases not matched to a gene; V was cut back by 6 bases and J by 5 bases. There are 16 residues in the CDR3. CDR3 nucleotide sequence: TGCAGTGCCAGATCAGTAGCGGGAGAGAGGACCGGGGAGCTGTTTTTT. Translated, it gives CSARSVAGERTGELFF.

The chain joins TRBV20-1 to TRBJ2-5, with D hard to call. Trimming cost V 1 base and J 3 bases, with 15 bases left between them. The CDR3 consists of 15 residues. Germline CDR1 reads DFQATT; CDR2 reads SNEGSKA (reference sequence). In DNA form, the CDR3 reads TGCAGTGCTAGAGGAGTTAACAGACAAAAAGAGACCCAGTACTTC. Amino acid sequence: CSARGVNRQKETQYF.

This clonotype occurred many times. The chain links TRBV7-6 to TRBJ2-1, with TRBD2 matching 10 bases. Germline values: CDR1 SGHVS, CDR2 FNYEAQ. CDR3 length equals 15 residues. V gave up 5 bases and J gave up 4 bases; unmatched junction bases: 5. CDR3 residues: CASSKTSGPYNEQFF. Here the CDR3 DNA reads TGTGCCAGCAGCAAGACTAGCGGGCCATACAATGAGCAGTTCTTC.

The sample holds a few counts of this clonotype. This rearrangement joins TRBV24-1 to TRBJ2-1, with TRBD2 matching over 7 bases. CDR1 is KGHDR, CDR2 SFDVKD, per germline. The CDR3 has 14 amino acids. Germline trimming cut 12 bases from V and 9 bases from J; bases unmatched to any gene: 16. The CDR3 DNA reads TGTGCCTTGGGAGGAGTCGGGAGGAAGGGTGAGCAGTTCTTC. It translates to CALGGVGRKGEQFF.

This clonotype was seen at least ten times. The chain joins TRBV12-3 or TRBV12-4 to TRBJ2-5, with 8 bases fitting TRBD2. V lost 6 bases to trimming and J lost 2 bases; unmatched junction nucleotides: 5. The CDR3 is 14 residues long. The CDR3 DNA follows: TGTGCCAGCAGGAGTAGCGGGGCACAAGAGACCCAGTACTTC. Its protein is CASRSSGAQETQYF.

On this clonotype itself: Sequence at one end of the junction differs from germline and may be a read error. The chain recombines TRBV7-7 with TRBJ1-1; TRBD1 might be the D (6 bases). Germline assignment: CDR1 SSHAT and CDR2 FNYEAQ (reference sequence). The CDR3 spans 12 residues. As DNA, the CDR3 is TGTGCTAGCAGCTTACAGGGTAGGGAAGCTTTCTTT. Its translation is CASSLQGREAFF.

This clonotype has ten or more counts. The chain combines TRBV28 with TRBJ2-7; D remains ambiguous. The CDR3 spans 12 residues. From germline, CDR1 is MDHEN and CDR2 SYDVKM. V lost 2 bases to trimming and J lost 5 bases, with 7 bases between them. CDR3 region: CASSLVPDEQYF. Written as DNA, the CDR3 is TGTGCCAGCAGTTTAGTTCCTGACGAGCAGTACTTC.

This clonotype was seen repeatedly, ten times or more. This chain uses TRBV6-1 with TRBJ2-1; TRBD2 matches at 11 bases. With V trimmed by 5 bases and J by 3 bases, 9 bases remained unmatched. Looked up from germline, CDR1 is MNHNS and CDR2 is SASEGT. CDR3 size: 17 residues. The CDR3 loop reads CASSWTLAGGLYNEQFF. The CDR3 DNA reads TGTGCCAGCAGTTGGACGCTAGCGGGAGGCCTCTACAATGAGCAGTTCTTC.

As to this clonotype: One end of the junction does not line up with germline, which may come from a read error. The chain joins TRBV5-8 to TRBJ2-1, with 9 bases fitting TRBD1. Germline V lookup: CDR1 SGHTS, CDR2 YDEGEE. The CDR3 runs 14 residues. The CDR3 sequence: CAGSLGTGHNEQFF. As DNA, the CDR3 is TGTGCCGGCAGCTTAGGGACAGGGCACAATGAGCAGTTCTTC.